A single sample gave rise to the 25 T cell receptor beta chains below, sequenced in a study of T cell changes during pregnancy in multiple sclerosis. Profiled with immunoSEQ multiplex PCR; TCRdb holds only in-frame clones, not every one. This sample yields roughly 48,000 clones, of which roughly 94% are seen a single time; around 0.48% belongs to the top ten. Specimen: CD4+ T cells from peripheral blood mononuclear cells, collected in the first trimester of pregnancy. The receptors stem from a female donor with multiple sclerosis, enrolled in a pregnancy study.

V and J are TRBV11-2 and TRBJ1-4; 9 positions agree with TRBD1. The length of the CDR3 is 16 residues. CDR1 and CDR2 from the germline V gene are SGHAT and FQNNGV. The V and J ends lost 5 bases and 8 bases, in that order; junction bases with no gene match: 12. The CDR3 bases are TGTGCCAGCAGCCAACCGGAGGACAGGGGCGAGGAAAAACTGTTTTTT. Amino acid sequence: CASSQPEDRGEEKLFF.

The CDR3 DNA reads as TGTGCCTGGAGTACCGGGGCTGAAGCTTTCTTT. This sequence encodes CAWSTGAEAFF. The chain combines TRBV30 with TRBJ1-1, with no clear D. The germline V gene has CDR1 GTSNPN and CDR2 SVGIG (reference sequence). The CDR3 sequence is 11 residues long. V lost 2 bases and J lost 6, with 7 bases in between.

The gene calls are TRBV5-1 and TRBJ2-7; TRBD2 matches 7 bases. J was trimmed by 0 bases and V by 0 bases; bases with no gene match: 9. The CDR3 length is 17 residues. CDR1 and CDR2 (germline): SGHRS, YFSETQ. As DNA, the CDR3 is TGCGCCAGCAGCTTGGCACGTGGGGGGGGGACCTCCTACGAGCAGTACTTC. This translates into CASSLARGGGTSYEQYF.

This chain connects TRBV6-5 to TRBJ2-7; D is ambiguous. This CDR3 is built from 12 residues. Germline V gene data show CDR1 as MNHEY and CDR2 as SVGAGI. Trimming took 5 bases from V and 1 from J, leaving 6 bases between them. CDR3 DNA sequence: TGTGCCAGCAGTCGAGCATCCTACGAGCAGTACTTC. It translates to CASSRASYEQYF.

DNA for the CDR3: TGTGCCACTAGGGGTTCGGACGGTACCCACACCATATATTTT. Amino acids: CATRGSDGTHTIYF. The chain joins TRBV6-1 to TRBJ1-3, with D possibly matching TRBD1 (5 bases). V gave up 10 bases and J gave up 8 bases, with 21 bases separating them. The CDR3 consists of 14 residues. Germline lookup yields CDR1 MNHNS and CDR2 SASEGT.

The rearrangement joins TRBV5-5 to TRBJ2-1; 11 bases are a match to TRBD2. J was trimmed by 2 bases and V by 4 bases; bases with no gene match: 5. In germline, CDR1 is SGHKS, CDR2 YYEKEE (reference sequence). CDR3 length equals 16 residues. The CDR3 DNA follows: TGTGCCAGCAGCCCGGGACTAGCGGTCGCCTACAATGAGCAGTTCTTC. This translates into CASSPGLAVAYNEQFF.

This rearrangement joins TRBV2 to TRBJ1-5; TRBD1 matches at 7 bases. The V gene end was trimmed by 4 bases and the J gene end by 6 bases; junction bases not matched to a gene: 6. Germline V gene data show CDR1 as SNHLY and CDR2 as FYNNEI. The CDR3 spans 14 residues. DNA of the CDR3: TGTGCCAGCAGTGGTTCAGGGGGAGGTCAGCCCCAGCATTTT. Protein product: CASSGSGGGQPQHF.

This chain joins TRBV29-1 and TRBJ1-2, with TRBD1 identical over 9 bases. The germline V gene encodes CDR1 SQVTM and CDR2 ANQGSEA. This CDR3 region has 12 residues. The junction had 6 bases not matched to a gene; V was cut back by 6 bases and J by 7 bases. CDR3 region: CSVGTGSVGYTF. DNA for the CDR3: TGCAGCGTCGGGACAGGGTCTGTTGGCTACACCTTC.

The CDR3 sequence is CASSLYGHATNEKLFF. For the CDR3, the DNA is TGTGCCAGCAGCTTGTATGGCCACGCAACTAATGAAAAACTGTTTTTT. V is TRBV5-4 and J is TRBJ1-4; D remains ambiguous. Looked up from germline, CDR1 is SGHNT and CDR2 is YYREEE (reference sequence). The CDR3 covers 16 residues. V shed 1 base and J shed 0 bases, with 10 bases lying between them.

The chain uses TRBV5-1 and TRBJ2-7, with D tentatively TRBD1 (6 bases). The germline V gene has CDR1 SGHRS and CDR2 YFSETQ. V was trimmed by 0 bases and J by 2 bases, leaving 12 bases between them. This CDR3 is built from 15 residues. This chain's CDR3 is CASSLGPDRTYEQYF. In DNA, the CDR3 is TGCGCCAGCAGCTTGGGACCTGACAGGACCTACGAGCAGTACTTC.

This clone was seen a few times. The CDR3 loop reads CASSFMTADNEQFF. DNA of the CDR3: TGCGCCAGCAGCTTCATGACAGCCGACAATGAGCAGTTCTTC. This sequence joins TRBV5-1 and TRBJ2-1; a possible D gene is TRBD1 (5 bases). Looked up from germline, CDR1 is SGHRS and CDR2 is YFSETQ. The germline V and J ends were trimmed by 2 bases and 5 bases, with 11 bases remaining between them. This CDR3 has 14 amino acids. Supplemented by reference TRBV5-1 and TRBJ2-1, the full variable domain reads KAGVTQTPRYLIKTRGQQVTLSCSPISGHRSVSWYQQTPGQGLQFLFEYFSETQRNKGNFPGRFSGRQFSNSRSEMNVSTLELGDSALYLCASSFMTADNEQFFGPGTRLTVL.

The V gene is TRBV7-2, the J gene TRBJ1-4; tentative D call: TRBD1 (5 bases). V gave up 5 bases and J gave up 0 bases, with 10 bases separating them. Germline V gives CDR1 SGHTA, CDR2 FQGNSA. This CDR3 has 15 residues. CDR3 loop: CASSVTGATNEKLFF. In nucleotides, the CDR3 is TGTGCCAGCAGCGTCACAGGTGCAACTAATGAAAAACTGTTTTTT. Together with reference TRBV7-2 and TRBJ1-4, the CDR3 gives the full variable domain: GAGVSQSPSNKVTEKGKDVELRCDPISGHTALYWYRQSLGQGLEFLIYFQGNSAPDKSGLPSDRFSAERTGGSVSTLTIQRTQQEDSAVYLCASSVTGATNEKLFFGSGTQLSVL.

The V gene is TRBV19, the J gene TRBJ1-5, with D perhaps matching TRBD1 (6 bases). This CDR3 contains 13 residues. Between the trimmed V and J ends, which lost 8 bases and 4 bases, there was a span of 12 bases. In germline, CDR1 is LNHDA, CDR2 SQIVND (reference sequence). The CDR3 region is CASQSRGNQPQHF. The CDR3 DNA follows: TGTGCCAGTCAGAGCAGGGGAAATCAGCCCCAGCATTTT.

This sequence joins TRBV18 and TRBJ1-4; TRBD1 aligns across 8 bases. Trimming removed 1 base from V and 4 bases from J; junction bases left unmatched: 8. The CDR3 runs 17 residues. Germline-derived CDR1 and CDR2 are KGHSH and LQKENI. The CDR3 loop reads CASSPRVADRVNEKLFF. CDR3 in DNA: TGTGCCAGCTCACCACGGGTAGCGGACAGGGTTAATGAAAAACTGTTTTTT.

The V call is TRBV7-2, the J call TRBJ2-1; 12 bases agree with TRBD2. V dropped 4 bases and J dropped 6; count of bases not matched to a gene: 4. The germline CDR1 and CDR2 sequences are SGHTA and FQGNSA. The length of the CDR3 is 15 residues. CDR3 DNA: TGTGCCAGCAGCTCACTAGCGGGGGGATTCAATGAGCAGTTCTTC. Residues: CASSSLAGGFNEQFF.

The CDR3 protein is CAWSVGGLNEQFF. The CDR3 region has the DNA TGTGCCTGGAGTGTTGGAGGGTTAAATGAGCAGTTCTTC. The chain carries TRBV30 and TRBJ2-1; tentatively, D is TRBD2 (6 bases). The CDR3 is 13 amino acids. CDR1 and CDR2 from the germline V gene are GTSNPN and SVGIG (reference sequence). V lost 0 bases and J 7 bases, leaving 10 bases between the germline ends.

This chain joins TRBV7-3 and TRBJ2-5; TRBD2 agrees at 10 bases. The CDR3 runs to 15 residues. The germline V gene encodes CDR1 SGHTA and CDR2 FQGTGA. V trimming: 4 bases; J trimming: 4 bases; junction bases outside the gene matches: 6. The CDR3 DNA follows: TGTGCCAGCAGCTCCACTAGCGGGGAGGGAGAGACCCAGTACTTC. Its protein product is CASSSTSGEGETQYF.

V and J are TRBV30 and TRBJ1-2; the D is unclear. There are 16 residues in the CDR3. Trimming shortened V by 2 bases and J by 5 bases, and 21 bases separated the two germline ends. From germline, CDR1 is GTSNPN and CDR2 SVGIG (reference sequence). The CDR3, as DNA: TGTGCCTGGAGTCTTGTGGAAGGGTACGGACTTTATGGCTACACCTTC. Its translation: CAWSLVEGYGLYGYTF.

Regarding this clone: This same CDR3 is encoded by further DNA sequences in the sample. The chain is built from TRBV5-1 and TRBJ1-4; 8 positions match TRBD1. Losses at the gene ends were 2 bases for V and 4 bases for J; bases not matched to a gene: 1. This CDR3 comprises 14 residues. Germline V CDR1 and CDR2: SGHRS, YFSETQ. In nucleotides, the CDR3 is TGCGCCAGCAGCTTAGGACAGGGTAATGAAAAACTGTTTTTT. Protein: CASSLGQGNEKLFF. Together with reference TRBV5-1 and TRBJ1-4, the CDR3 gives the full variable domain: KAGVTQTPRYLIKTRGQQVTLSCSPISGHRSVSWYQQTPGQGLQFLFEYFSETQRNKGNFPGRFSGRQFSNSRSEMNVSTLELGDSALYLCASSLGQGNEKLFFGSGTQLSVL.

V is TRBV19 and J is TRBJ2-7; D is ambiguous. From germline, CDR1 is LNHDA and CDR2 SQIVND (reference sequence). V was trimmed by 5 bases and J by 2 bases, leaving 10 bases between them. This CDR3 contains 13 residues. The CDR3 region is CASSHSPPYEQYF. CDR3 sequence (DNA): TGTGCCAGTAGTCACTCCCCCCCCTACGAGCAGTACTTC. Full variable domain (rest looked up from reference TRBV19 and TRBJ2-7): DGGITQSPKYLFRKEGQNVTLSCEQNLNHDAMYWYRQDPGQGLRLIYYSQIVNDFQKGDIAEGYSVSREKKESFPLTVTSAQKNPTAFYLCASSHSPPYEQYFGPGTRLTVT.

This clone was counted once. This chain joins TRBV29-1 and TRBJ2-1; 7 bases are a match to TRBD1. Germline assignment: CDR1 SQVTM and CDR2 ANQGSEA. The CDR3 length is 15 residues. The ends lost 6 bases at V and 6 bases at J; junction bases unmatched: 14. The CDR3 sequence is CSVKTDRDTLNEQFF. The CDR3 DNA reads as TGCAGCGTGAAAACAGACAGGGATACGCTCAATGAGCAGTTCTTC.

The CDR3 protein is CASSLGSGTGTYEQYF. The CDR3 DNA reads as TGTGCCAGCAGCTTAGGGTCCGGGACAGGGACCTACGAGCAGTACTTC. The genes are TRBV5-4 and TRBJ2-7; 9 nucleotides align to TRBD1. The V gene end was trimmed by 2 bases and the J gene end by 2 bases; junction bases not matched to a gene: 8. Germline V gene lookup returns CDR1 SGHNT and CDR2 YYREEE (reference sequence). The CDR3 has 16 residues.

This clone has only one observation. The chain joins TRBV7-6 to TRBJ1-6; tentatively, D is TRBD1 (5 bases). Germline assignment: CDR1 SGHVS and CDR2 FNYEAQ. CDR3 length equals 16 residues. Between the trimmed V and J ends, which lost 0 bases and 2 bases, there was a span of 8 bases. The DNA of the CDR3 is TGTGCCAGCAGCTTAGCGGGGGGAACCTATAATTCACCCCTCCACTTT. It yields the protein CASSLAGGTYNSPLHF.

The V call is TRBV19, the J call TRBJ2-5; 7 bases are a match to TRBD2. Germline lookup yields CDR1 LNHDA and CDR2 SQIVND (reference sequence). V was clipped by 5 bases and J by 4 bases; unmatched bases: 4. The CDR3 contains 13 residues. The CDR3 DNA sequence: TGTGCCAGTAGTGCCTCGGGGGGAGAGACCCAGTACTTC. Protein product: CASSASGGETQYF.

This clone came up once. The chain couples TRBV6-5 to TRBJ1-2; TRBD1 matches at 11 bases. CDR1 MNHEY and CDR2 SVGAGI come from the germline V gene. V lost 6 bases, J lost 5 bases, and 5 bases stayed unmatched. The CDR3 consists of 14 residues. The CDR3: CASSPGTGGYGYTF. Here the CDR3 DNA reads TGTGCCAGCAGCCCCGGGACAGGGGGGTATGGCTACACCTTC.